One and the same sample provided the 22 T cell receptor beta chains below, sequenced in a study of cytomegalovirus exposure and HLA in healthy donors. Amplification used 60 Vbeta primers and 13 Jbeta primers. Assay used: immunoSEQ multiplex PCR; TCRdb lists only in-frame clones, some missing. The sample comprises 150,000 or so clones, about 74% of which are singletons, and roughly 4.2% rests with the top ten. The sequenced material came from PBMCs. These receptor sequences come from a middle-aged woman in good health and CMV-seronegative.

The chain links TRBV7-2 to TRBJ2-3; the match to TRBD2 covers 11 bases. The CDR3 runs 15 residues. CDR1 and CDR2 from the germline V gene are SGHTA and FQGNSA. V lost 3 bases, J lost 5 bases, and 4 bases stayed unmatched. CDR3 in DNA: TGTGCCAGCAGCTTGGCTAGCGGGAGGTTAGATACGCAGTATTTT. Its protein is CASSLASGRLDTQYF.

The chain employs TRBV18 and TRBJ2-1; TRBD2 matches 7 bases. Germline CDR1 KGHSH, CDR2 LQKENI. CDR3 length: 17 residues. V shed 3 bases, J shed 4 bases, and the junction held 12 bases outside the gene matches. The CDR3 is CASSPLLRGTTYNEQFF. DNA of the CDR3: TGTGCCAGCTCACCGCTTTTGCGGGGGACGACTTACAATGAGCAGTTCTTC.

The rearrangement joins TRBV5-1 to TRBJ2-5; perhaps TRBD2 as D (5 bases). The germline gives CDR1 SGHRS, CDR2 YFSETQ. The CDR3 extends over 14 amino acids. V dropped 3 bases and J dropped 1 base, with 10 bases sitting between them. CDR3 nucleotide sequence: TGCGCCAGCAGCTCGCTTGAGGGCCAAGAGACCCAGTACTTC. This translates into CASSSLEGQETQYF.

This chain links TRBV6-1 with TRBJ1-5; TRBD1 matches at 11 bases. Germline values: CDR1 MNHNS, CDR2 SASEGT. The CDR3 consists of 18 residues. J gave up 4 bases and V 0 bases, and 8 bases lay outside the gene matches. CDR3 loop: CASSEAGRGQGGNQPQHF. In DNA form, the CDR3 reads TGTGCCAGCAGTGAAGCCGGTAGGGGACAGGGGGGGAATCAGCCCCAGCATTTT.

Comment on this clone: At the DNA level, this CDR3 is encoded by other sequences in the same sample as well. V is TRBV6-5 and J is TRBJ1-1; D gene ambiguous. The germline CDR1 and CDR2 sequences are MNHEY and SVGAGI. The CDR3 is made up of 13 amino acids. V gave up 2 bases and J gave up 4 bases, with 8 bases separating them. The CDR3 protein is CASSYDGGTEAFF. Written as DNA, the CDR3 is TGTGCCAGCAGTTACGACGGAGGCACTGAAGCTTTCTTT.

This chain uses TRBV5-1 with TRBJ2-5; the D gene is possibly TRBD1 (6 bases). The ends were cut back, 1 base at V and 1 base at J, with 11 bases in the middle. The CDR3 spans 15 residues. In germline, CDR1 is SGHRS, CDR2 YFSETQ. The DNA of the CDR3 is TGCGCCAGCAGCTTGCGGGTAGGGGGCCAAGAGACCCAGTACTTC. This encodes CASSLRVGGQETQYF.

This chain joins TRBV11-3 and TRBJ1-2; D gene uncertain. The V and J ends lost 0 bases and 8 bases respectively, with 19 bases between them. This CDR3 contains 16 residues. Germline loops: CDR1 SGHNT, CDR2 YENEEA. For the CDR3, the DNA is TGTGCCAGCAGCTTAGATACTGAGCGCCCATCTTGGGGCTACACCTTC. Protein: CASSLDTERPSWGYTF.

V is TRBV5-1 and J is TRBJ1-1; the D gene is possibly TRBD1 (6 bases). The V and J ends lost 0 bases and 5 bases respectively, with 14 bases between them. CDR1 and CDR2 from the germline V gene are SGHRS and YFSETQ. This CDR3 spans 15 amino acids. The CDR3 loop reads CASSLESGAGTEAFF. The CDR3 bases are TGCGCCAGCAGCTTGGAGTCAGGGGCCGGAACTGAAGCTTTCTTT. Full variable domain (outside the CDR3, taken from reference TRBV5-1 and TRBJ1-1): KAGVTQTPRYLIKTRGQQVTLSCSPISGHRSVSWYQQTPGQGLQFLFEYFSETQRNKGNFPGRFSGRQFSNSRSEMNVSTLELGDSALYLCASSLESGAGTEAFFGQGTRLTVV.

This chain uses TRBV6-5 with TRBJ1-1; tentatively, D is TRBD1 (5 bases). CDR1 and CDR2 (germline): MNHEY, SVGAGI. The CDR3 is made up of 13 amino acids. V was clipped by 2 bases and J by 11 bases, with 15 bases between them. CDR3 loop: CASSYPGSRGAFF. The CDR3 DNA reads TGTGCCAGCAGTTACCCGGGCTCCCGGGGGGCTTTCTTT.

This clone appeared once. The chain joins TRBV28 to TRBJ2-7, with a weak D call TRBD1 (6 bases). The CDR3 is made up of 13 amino acids. V lost 11 bases to trimming and J lost 5 bases, with 19 bases between them. CDR1 MDHEN and CDR2 SYDVKM come from the germline V gene. The CDR3 loop reads CAGRRQGRDEQYF. The CDR3 DNA sequence: TGTGCCGGAAGACGTCAGGGGCGCGACGAGCAGTACTTC. The whole variable domain, filled in from reference TRBV28 and TRBJ2-7, reads DVKVTQSSRYLVKRTGEKVFLECVQDMDHENMFWYRQDPGLGLRLIYFSYDVKMKEKGDIPEGYSVSREKKERFSLILESASTNQTSMYLCAGRRQGRDEQYFGPGTRLTVT.

This clone was found once. The rearrangement links TRBV19 to TRBJ2-7; tentatively, D is TRBD2 (6 bases). The CDR3 spans 15 residues. Germline V gene sequence: CDR1 LNHDA, CDR2 SQIVND (reference sequence). The V end lost 5 bases, the J end lost 3 bases, and 17 bases lay between the germline ends. In DNA, the CDR3 is TGTGCCAGTAGTCCAGTCGAGGGACTCAGCTACGAGCAGTACTTC. It is translated as CASSPVEGLSYEQYF.

This chain links TRBV28 with TRBJ2-3; D is unresolved. The CDR3 is 16 amino acids. Germline V gene sequence: CDR1 MDHEN, CDR2 SYDVKM. Deletions cut 6 bases from V and 0 bases from J, with 16 bases between. CDR3 bases: TGTGCCAGCAGCGTAGTCATGATCCCTAGCACAGATACGCAGTATTTT. This encodes CASSVVMIPSTDTQYF.

This clone was detected only once. The CDR3 reads CASSLGVGGELFF. Written as DNA, the CDR3 is TGCGCCAGCAGCTTAGGGGTTGGCGGGGAGCTGTTTTTT. This chain uses TRBV5-1 with TRBJ2-2; maybe TRBD1 (5 bases). Trimming left V 2 bases short and J 7 bases short, with 9 bases between. The CDR3 has 13 amino acids. Looked up from germline, CDR1 is SGHRS and CDR2 is YFSETQ.

This chain uses TRBV23-1 with TRBJ2-1; 12 bases are shared with TRBD2. TRBV23-1 is an ORF, with its function uncertain. The length of the CDR3 is 20 residues. The V and J ends lost 2 bases and 4 bases, in that order; junction bases with no gene match: 15. CDR3 loop: CASSQLTSGRLRAAYNEQFF. CDR3 nucleotide sequence: TGCGCCAGCAGTCAACTGACTAGCGGGAGACTTAGAGCGGCGTACAATGAGCAGTTCTTC.

The chain has TRBV10-3 and TRBJ1-4, with TRBD1 as a possible D gene (5 bases). From germline, CDR1 is ENHRY and CDR2 SYGVKD. The CDR3 spans 15 residues. Trimming stripped 0 bases from V and 4 bases from J, with 9 bases between. This CDR3 reads CAISESAGGNEKLFF. The CDR3 DNA reads TGTGCCATCAGTGAGTCAGCCGGGGGTAATGAAAAACTGTTTTTT.

This chain joins TRBV15 and TRBJ2-7, with D unclear. Per the germline V gene, CDR1 is LNHNV and CDR2 is YYDKDF (reference sequence). Trimming took 3 bases from V and 6 from J, leaving 12 bases between them. The CDR3 totals 13 residues. The CDR3 sequence is CATSRGTTGEQYF. The CDR3 region has the DNA TGTGCCACCAGCAGGGGTACGACGGGCGAGCAGTACTTC.

This chain joins TRBV5-1 and TRBJ2-7; 7 positions match TRBD2. V lost 0 bases, J lost 4 bases, and 7 bases stayed unmatched. Germline CDR1 SGHRS, CDR2 YFSETQ. CDR3 length: 15 residues. CDR3 coding DNA: TGCGCCAGCAGCTTGGCCGCGGGAGTTTCTTACGAGCAGTACTTC. It specifies CASSLAAGVSYEQYF.

V and J are TRBV5-1 and TRBJ2-5; 7 nucleotides align to TRBD1. The trim removed 4 bases at V and 1 base at J, leaving 10 bases unmatched. CDR3 length: 16 residues. Germline CDR1 reads SGHRS; CDR2 reads YFSETQ. The CDR3 reads CASSLGTAWTQETQYF. The CDR3 DNA follows: TGCGCCAGCAGCCTCGGGACAGCTTGGACCCAAGAGACCCAGTACTTC.

The CDR3 loop reads CSVRRGDYGYTF. In nucleotides, the CDR3 is TGCAGCGTTCGACGGGGGGACTATGGCTACACCTTC. V usage is TRBV29-1 and J usage is TRBJ1-2; TRBD1 might be the D (5 bases). CDR3 length: 12 amino acids. Trimming pared 5 bases from V and 3 bases from J, leaving 10 bases between. The germline CDR1 and CDR2 sequences are SQVTM and ANQGSEA.

Points on this clone: In the same sample, other DNA sequences code for this CDR3. CDR3 sequence (DNA): TGTGCCAGCAGTGCGGACAGGGGATCAAGTGGCTACACCTTC. As protein: CASSADRGSSGYTF. The chain employs TRBV6-4 and TRBJ1-2; the match to TRBD1 covers 9 bases. The V gene's germline CDR1 is MRHNA and CDR2 SNTAGT. The CDR3 has 14 residues. Trimming cost V 4 bases and J 7 bases; bases outside gene matches: 7.

J is TRBJ1-2 and V is TRBV28, with TRBD1 matching over 9 bases. Losses at the gene ends were 5 bases for V and 7 bases for J; bases not matched to a gene: 11. The CDR3 is made up of 15 amino acids. Germline CDR1 MDHEN, CDR2 SYDVKM. The CDR3 here is CASSPGTGSLFGYTF. DNA of the CDR3: TGTGCCAGCAGTCCTGGGACAGGGAGCTTATTTGGCTACACCTTC.

This chain joins TRBV28 and TRBJ2-7, with D maybe TRBD1 (6 bases). Germline CDR1 MDHEN, CDR2 SYDVKM. Trimming took 6 bases from V and 3 from J, leaving 15 bases between them. The length of the CDR3 is 14 residues. The CDR3 sequence: CASRSTRGGYEQYF. The CDR3 nucleotides read TGTGCCAGCAGGTCGACCAGGGGTGGCTACGAGCAGTACTTC.